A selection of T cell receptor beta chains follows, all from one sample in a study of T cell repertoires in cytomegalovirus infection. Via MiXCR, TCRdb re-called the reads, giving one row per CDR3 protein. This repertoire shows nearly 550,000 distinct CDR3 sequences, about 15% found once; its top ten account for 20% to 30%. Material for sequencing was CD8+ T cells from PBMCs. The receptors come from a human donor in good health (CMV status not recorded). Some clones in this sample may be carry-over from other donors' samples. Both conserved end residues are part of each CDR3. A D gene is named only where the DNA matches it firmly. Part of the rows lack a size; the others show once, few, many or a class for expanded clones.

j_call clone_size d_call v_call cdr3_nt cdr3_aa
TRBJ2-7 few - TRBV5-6 TGTGCCAGCGGAAAAAGACACGACCCCTACGAGCAGTACTTC CASGKRHDPYEQYF
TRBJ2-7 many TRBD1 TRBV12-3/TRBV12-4 TGTGCCAGCAGTTGGGACAGGACTCGCTACGAGCAGTACTTC CASSWDRTRYEQYF
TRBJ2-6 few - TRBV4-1 TGCGCCAGCAGCCGAAGCAGGGTGTTCCTATCTGGGGCCAACGTCCTGACTTTC CASSRSRVFLSGANVLTF
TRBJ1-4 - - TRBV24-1 TGTGCCACCAGTGATTTCCCTCGATCAGGGTCTGACGAAATACTGTTTTTT CATSDFPRSGSDEILFF
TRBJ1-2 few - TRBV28 TGTGCCAGCAGCATCCCGAGCAGGGTCTATGGCTACACCTTC CASSIPSRVYGYTF
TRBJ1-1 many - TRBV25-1 TGTGCCAGCAGTGAATCTGGGTACGGTTGGACTGAAGCTTTCTTT CASSESGYGWTEAFF
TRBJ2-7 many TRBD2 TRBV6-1 TGTGCCAGCAGTGATCTAGCGGGAGGGGCTCCCTACGAGCAGTACTTC CASSDLAGGAPYEQYF
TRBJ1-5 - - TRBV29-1 TGCAGCGTTGAGACCTCGGCCAATCAGCCCCAGCATTTT CSVETSANQPQHF
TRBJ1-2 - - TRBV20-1 TGCAGTGCTAGAGAAGCAGGGGATGGCTATGGCTACACCTTC CSAREAGDGYGYTF
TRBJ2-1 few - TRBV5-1 TGCGCCAGCAGCTTCCCGGGTAGCTATGAGCAGTTCTTC CASSFPGSYEQFF
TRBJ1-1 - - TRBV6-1 TGTGCCAGCAGTGAAATGATGAACACTGAAGCTTTCTTT CASSEMMNTEAFF
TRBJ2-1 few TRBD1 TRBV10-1 TGCGCCAGCAGTTCCGGGACAGGGCGTATCAATGAGCAGTTCTTC CASSSGTGRINEQFF
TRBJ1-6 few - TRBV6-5 TGTGCCAGCAGTTACTCAGGGGGGAATTCACCCCTCCACTTT CASSYSGGNSPLHF
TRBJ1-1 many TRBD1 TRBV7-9 TGTGCCAGCAGCCCTCTCGACAGGGTCGAAGCTTTCTTT CASSPLDRVEAFF